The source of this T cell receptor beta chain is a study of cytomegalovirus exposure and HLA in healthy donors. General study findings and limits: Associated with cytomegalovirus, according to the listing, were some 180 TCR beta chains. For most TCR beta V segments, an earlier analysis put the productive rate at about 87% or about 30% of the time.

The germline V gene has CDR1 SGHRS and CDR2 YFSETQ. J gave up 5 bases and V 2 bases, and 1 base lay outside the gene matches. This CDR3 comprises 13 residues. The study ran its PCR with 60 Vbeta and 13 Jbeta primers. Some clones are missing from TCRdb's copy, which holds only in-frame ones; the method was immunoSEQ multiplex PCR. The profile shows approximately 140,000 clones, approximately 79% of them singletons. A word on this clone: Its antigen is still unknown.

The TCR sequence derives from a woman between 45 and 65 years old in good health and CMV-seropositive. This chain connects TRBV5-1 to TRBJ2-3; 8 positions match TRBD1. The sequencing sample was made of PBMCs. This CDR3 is CASSFRGRDTQYF. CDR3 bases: TGCGCCAGCAGCTTCAGGGGGCGAGATACGCAGTATTTT.